This paragraph covers one T cell receptor (beta chain) sequence. No antigen is known for it. The V gene end was trimmed by 8 bases and the J gene end by 6 bases; junction bases not matched to a gene: 14. The CDR3 runs to 16 residues. CDR1 and CDR2 from the germline V gene are SGHVS and FNYEAQ. These data are taken from a study of somatic mutations in cytotoxic T cells in rheumatoid arthritis. Study overall: Using a FACSAria II or Sony SH800, a portion of the V beta antibody-stained T-cell populations were flow-sorted at nearly 100% purity, and among those populations were V beta1+ cells that were then sequenced for TCRB.

Isolation of CD4+ and CD8+ cells used positive magnetic bead selection, with purity checked by flow cytometry. The assay was immunoSEQ multiplex PCR, and TCRdb's table has in-frame clones only and misses some. Of some 30,000 clones listed, about 88% are singletons. Study results and caveats: The largest CD8+ clone made up over 20% of CD8+ cells in about an eighth of the 65 patients.

This sequence was found in an adult with rheumatoid arthritis. The V call is TRBV7-6, the J call TRBJ2-3, with 10 bases identical to TRBD2. Sequencing was done on a sample of CD8+ T cells sorted from blood. The CDR3 DNA reads TGTGCCAGCCAGGCTAGCGGGGGTTCCCCGCCCGATACGCAGTATTTT. It specifies CASQASGGSPPDTQYF.